These T cell receptor beta chains were read from a single sample in a study of shared clonotypes between healthy human individuals. Clones were read by immunoSEQ multiplex PCR, and TCRdb kept only the in-frame ones, dropping some. The data hold fewer than 600,000 clones, with around 79% observed a single time. Sequenced input: PBMCs. The receptors come from a woman aged 35 to 49 in good health. Some clones in this sample may be carry-over from other donors' samples. Both conserved end residues are part of each CDR3. The order of the fields is J gene, V gene, clone size, D gene, CDR3 protein, CDR3 DNA. D genes are given only for firm matches. Size is omitted from some rows. Given values are once, few, many or a class for expanded clones.

TRBJ2-3,TRBV7-3,NA,TRBD2,CASSLTPGTSGVTDTQYF,TGTGCCAGCAGCTTAACTCCGGGGACTAGCGGAGTTACAGATACGCAGTATTTT
TRBJ2-2,TRBV5-1,NA,TRBD2,CASSPGPSGSPGTGELFF,TGCGCCAGCAGTCCTGGTCCTAGCGGGAGTCCGGGCACCGGGGAGCTGTTTTTT
TRBJ2-7,TRBV6-4,NA,NA,CASRAGPHEQYF,TGTGCCAGCAGGGCAGGCCCCCACGAGCAGTACTTC
TRBJ2-7,TRBV7-2,NA,NA,CASSLRRYEQYF,TGTGCCAGCAGCTTAAGGAGATACGAGCAGTACTTC
TRBJ2-1,TRBV19,NA,NA,CASSTDGGSVQFF,TGTGCCAGTAGTACCGATGGGGGATCGGTGCAGTTCTTC
TRBJ1-2,TRBV7-2,NA,NA,CASSSRTGQLSNYGYTF,TGTGCCAGCAGCTCCCGGACGGGTCAACTCTCTAACTATGGCTACACCTTC
TRBJ2-3,TRBV15,NA,TRBD1,CATSRGTGEDTQYF,TGTGCCACCAGCAGGGGAACAGGGGAAGATACGCAGTATTTT
TRBJ2-3,TRBV21-1,few,NA,CASSSASEREETDTQYF,TGTGCCAGCAGCAGCGCCTCTGAACGGGAGGAAACAGATACGCAGTATTTT
TRBJ1-4,TRBV2,NA,NA,CAIRAPGGVEKLFF,TGTGCCATCCGGGCCCCCGGAGGTGTTGAAAAACTGTTTTTT
TRBJ1-4,TRBV15,NA,NA,CATSRDPGSANEKLFF,TGTGCCACCAGCAGAGATCCGGGGTCAGCTAATGAAAAACTGTTTTTT
TRBJ2-1,TRBV30,NA,TRBD2,CAWSARLAEQFF,TGTGCCTGGAGTGCCCGACTAGCCGAGCAGTTCTTC
TRBJ1-2,TRBV5-4,NA,TRBD1,CASSFVRTGDNYGYTF,TGTGCCAGCAGCTTCGTGAGGACAGGAGATAACTATGGCTACACCTTC
TRBJ1-4,TRBV7-9,NA,NA,CASSLGGEKLFF,TGTGCCAGCAGCTTAGGGGGAGAAAAACTGTTTTTT
TRBJ1-2,TRBV6-5,NA,NA,CASRQGMTYGYTF,TGTGCCAGCAGGCAGGGCATGACCTATGGCTACACCTTC
TRBJ1-1,TRBV5-1,NA,NA,CASSLAMTTEAFF,TGCGCCAGCAGCTTGGCGATGACCACTGAAGCTTTCTTT
TRBJ2-2,TRBV5-1,NA,TRBD1,CASSPPGTGGPGELFF,TGCGCCAGCAGCCCCCCCGGGACAGGGGGCCCCGGGGAGCTGTTTTTT
TRBJ2-1,TRBV6-6,NA,TRBD2,CASSDDAGGQDEQFF,TGTGCCAGCAGTGACGACGCGGGAGGGCAGGATGAGCAGTTCTTC
TRBJ2-7,TRBV7-2,NA,NA,CASSPGPGHSYEQYF,TGTGCCAGCAGCCCTGGTCCGGGGCACTCCTACGAGCAGTACTTC